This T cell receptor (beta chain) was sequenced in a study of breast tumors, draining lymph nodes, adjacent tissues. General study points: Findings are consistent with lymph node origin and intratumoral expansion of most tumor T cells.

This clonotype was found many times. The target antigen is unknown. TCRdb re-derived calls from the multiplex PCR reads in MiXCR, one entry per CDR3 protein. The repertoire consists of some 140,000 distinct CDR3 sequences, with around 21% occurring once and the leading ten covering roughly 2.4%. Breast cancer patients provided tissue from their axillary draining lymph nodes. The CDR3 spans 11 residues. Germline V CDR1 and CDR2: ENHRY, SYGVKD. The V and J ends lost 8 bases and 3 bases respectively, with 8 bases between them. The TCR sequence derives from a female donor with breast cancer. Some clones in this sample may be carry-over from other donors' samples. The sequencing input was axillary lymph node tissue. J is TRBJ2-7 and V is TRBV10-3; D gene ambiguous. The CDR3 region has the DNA TGTGCCATCCGTTCCGACTACGAGCAGTACTTC. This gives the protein CAIRSDYEQYF.